This TCR beta chain is drawn from a study of shared clonotypes between healthy human individuals. About this clone: The target antigen is unknown. Distinct nucleotide sequences in the sample also encode this CDR3.

Study conclusions and caveats: When naive CD4 clonotypes were compared across several donors, approximately 5% were shared. Expectations were that clonotype sharing among donors would be affected by sequencing depth.

The donors were adults (healthy and HIV-negative) with no recent acute infections or vaccinations. It was into CD45RA+ naive and CD45RA-negative memory subsets that the CD4+ cells were split. Sequenced by immunoSEQ multiplex PCR; TCRdb stores in-frame clones only, minus some. Of about 2.4 million clones in the sample, 93% were seen once. This CDR3 spans 13 amino acids. V dropped 1 base and J dropped 5 bases, with 6 bases sitting between them. Germline V gene data show CDR1 as SGHRS and CDR2 as YFSETQ. The sequenced sample was naive CD4+ T cells from PBMCs. Subset defined: CD45RA+ positively selected. The sequence derives from a man younger than 35 in good health. Some clones in this sample may be carry-over from other donors' samples. The V gene is TRBV5-1, the J gene TRBJ1-4, with no clear D. CDR3 residues: CASSLSGNEKLFF. The CDR3 DNA is TGCGCCAGCAGCTTGTCCGGGAATGAAAAACTGTTTTTT.